This T cell receptor (beta chain) was captured in a study of blood T cell repertoires in COVID-19. Sequencing was performed with immunoSEQ multiplex PCR; in TCRdb, only in-frame clones are kept and a portion is missing. Of approximately 50,000 clones in the sample, 90% were seen once. Germline CDR1 and CDR2: LNHDA and SQIVND (reference sequence). The CDR3 has 15 residues. The trim removed 6 bases at V and 2 bases at J, leaving 8 bases unmatched. The chain carries TRBV19 and TRBJ2-7; TRBD2 agrees at 9 bases. This TCR was sampled from a human donor in a cohort sampled during active COVID-19. The sample comprised peripheral blood. Written as DNA, the CDR3 is TGTGCCAGTAGCACCACTAGCGGGTCAACCTACGAGCAGTACTTC. Translated: CASSTTSGSTYEQYF.